This T cell receptor (beta chain) was captured in a study of long-term antiretroviral therapy in people with HIV. This was the immunoSEQ v3.0 assay at survey level. The data were produced by immunoSEQ multiplex PCR, yet TCRdb's version contains in-frame clones alone and is incomplete. The repertoire has roughly 32,000 clones, around 97% of them found once; the top ten carry 1.9%. The V end was cut by 7 bases, the J end by 2 bases, with 14 bases between. CDR1 is SQVTM, CDR2 ANQGSEA, per germline. The CDR3 totals 13 residues. With regard to this clone: What it binds is not known.

Study-level results: Older ART regimens were possibly in use when the blood was collected between about 2003 and 2017.

The TCR comes from a man aged 25-45 years with HIV. The source was unsorted PBMCs, collected 7.6 years after starting antiretroviral therapy. V is TRBV29-1 and J is TRBJ1-1; weak D call: TRBD1 (5 bases). The DNA for the CDR3 is TGCAGCGCTGCGGGACGGGCAAACACTGAAGCTTTCTTT. Protein product: CSAAGRANTEAFF.